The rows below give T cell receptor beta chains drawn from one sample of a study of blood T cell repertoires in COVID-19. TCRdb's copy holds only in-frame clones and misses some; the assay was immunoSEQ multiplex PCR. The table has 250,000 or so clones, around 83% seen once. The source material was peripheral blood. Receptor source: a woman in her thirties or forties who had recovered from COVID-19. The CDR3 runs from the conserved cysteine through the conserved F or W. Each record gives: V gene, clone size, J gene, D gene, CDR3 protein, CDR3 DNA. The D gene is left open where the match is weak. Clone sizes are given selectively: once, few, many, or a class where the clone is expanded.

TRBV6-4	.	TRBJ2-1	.	CASSDGQAYNEQFF	TGTGCCAGCAGTGATGGGCAGGCCTACAATGAGCAGTTCTTC
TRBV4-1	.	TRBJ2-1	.	CASSHAGRGGYNEQFF	TGCGCCAGCAGCCATGCAGGGAGGGGGGGTTACAATGAGCAGTTCTTC
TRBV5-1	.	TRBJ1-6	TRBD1	CASSLQGDNSPLHF	TGCGCCAGCAGCTTGCAGGGGGATAATTCACCCCTCCACTTT
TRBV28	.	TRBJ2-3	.	CASSSPWGQPDTQYF	TGTGCCAGCAGTTCCCCCTGGGGGCAACCGGATACGCAGTATTTT
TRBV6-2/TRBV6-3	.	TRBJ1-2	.	CASSNRAGGIYGYTF	TGTGCCAGCAGTAACAGAGCCGGCGGGATCTATGGCTACACCTTC
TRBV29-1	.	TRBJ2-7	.	CSVGTVSYEQYF	TGCAGCGTTGGAACTGTCTCCTACGAGCAGTACTTC
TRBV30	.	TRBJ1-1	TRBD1	CARQEQGGTEAFF	TGTGCCCGACAAGAACAGGGGGGCACTGAAGCTTTCTTT
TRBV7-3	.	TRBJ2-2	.	CASSLQGNSGELFF	TGTGCCAGCAGCTTACAGGGGAACTCCGGGGAGCTGTTTTTT
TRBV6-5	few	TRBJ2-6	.	CASRKQGAGANVLTF	TGTGCCAGCAGGAAACAGGGAGCTGGGGCCAACGTCCTGACTTTC
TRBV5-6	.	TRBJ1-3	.	CASSLQSGVYGNTIYF	TGTGCCAGCAGCCTACAATCAGGGGTGTATGGAAACACCATATATTTT
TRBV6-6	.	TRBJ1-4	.	CASSLTRGTNEKLFF	TGTGCCAGCAGTCTTACTAGAGGAACTAATGAAAAACTGTTTTTT
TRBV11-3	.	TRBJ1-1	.	CASRPSGANTEAFF	TGTGCCAGCAGGCCCTCAGGGGCCAACACTGAAGCTTTCTTT
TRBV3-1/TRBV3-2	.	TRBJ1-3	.	CASSQASTVSGNTIYF	TGTGCCAGCAGCCAAGCTTCGACAGTCTCTGGAAACACCATATATTTT
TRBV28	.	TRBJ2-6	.	CASSGQSSGANVLTF	TGTGCCAGCAGTGGACAGAGCTCTGGGGCCAACGTCCTGACTTTC
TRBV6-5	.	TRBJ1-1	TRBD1	CASSTTRQGRAFF	TGTGCCAGCAGTACAACACGACAGGGGAGAGCTTTCTTT
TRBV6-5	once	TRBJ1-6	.	CASSYDKGFSGSPLHF	TGTGCCAGCAGCTACGATAAGGGGTTTTCGGGCTCACCCCTCCACTTT
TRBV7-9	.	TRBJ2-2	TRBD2	CASSFDSGGAEELFF	TGTGCCAGCAGCTTCGATAGCGGGGGGGCCGAAGAGCTGTTTTTT
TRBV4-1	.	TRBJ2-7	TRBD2	CASSQSGTSGEQYF	TGCGCCAGCAGCCAATCCGGGACTAGCGGCGAGCAGTACTTC
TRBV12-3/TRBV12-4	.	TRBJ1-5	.	CASSLDGNQPQHF	TGTGCCAGCAGTCTAGACGGGAATCAGCCCCAGCATTTT
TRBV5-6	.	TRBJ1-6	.	CASSFEPNSPLHF	TGTGCCAGCAGCTTCGAGCCCAATTCACCCCTCCACTTT
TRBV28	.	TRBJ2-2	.	CASSSGTPGTGELFF	TGTGCCAGCAGCTCTGGTACCCCGGGCACCGGGGAGCTGTTTTTT
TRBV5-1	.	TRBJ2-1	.	CASGDLSSYNEQFF	TGCGCCAGCGGTGATTTGAGCTCCTACAATGAGCAGTTCTTC
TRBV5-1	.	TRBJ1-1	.	CASSLVGVDTEAFF	TGCGCCAGCAGCTTGGTAGGGGTGGACACTGAAGCTTTCTTT